The 5 T cell receptor beta chains given below trace back to one sample, sequenced in a study of early T cells in non-severe SARS-CoV-2 infection (dated by TCRdb to the early 2020s). Library prep was done by 5' RACE. Sequencer: NextSeq 500. Using fastp at Q25 and MiXCR, TCRdb reprocessed the public reads and kept productive beta chains. Rows with one shared CDR3 protein collapse into an entry with the most common genes and DNA. For this sample the table gives around 50,000 distinct CDR3 sequences, of which approximately 12% were detected only once. Approximately 2.9% of the sample belongs to the ten largest clones. Material: whole blood. These receptors originate from an adult who was a healthcare worker with PCR-confirmed SARS-CoV-2 infection or an uninfected control (not recorded which).

This clonotype was detected many times. J is TRBJ2-4 and V is TRBV11-3, with D possibly TRBD1 on 5 matching bases. Germline loops: CDR1 SGHNT, CDR2 YENEEA. The V end was cut by 2 bases, the J end by 3 bases, with 17 bases between. The CDR3 spans 17 residues. In DNA, the CDR3 is TGTGCCAGCAGCTTATTGCGGCAGGGTGGAAACAAAAACATTCAGTACTTC. Translation gives CASSLLRQGGNKNIQYF.

There are many counts of this clonotype. The gene calls are TRBV27 and TRBJ2-2; 10 bases align to TRBD2. Germline CDR1 reads MNHEY; CDR2 reads SMNVEV (reference sequence). The CDR3 contains 18 residues. The ends lost 3 bases at V and 7 bases at J; junction bases unmatched: 14. DNA of the CDR3: TGTGCCAGCAGTTTTATAGGTCTAGCGGGAGATAAAGGCGGGGAGCTGTTTTTT. This sequence encodes CASSFIGLAGDKGGELFF.

This clonotype was picked up one time. This may be a read error, as it is one base from a much larger clone. This chain joins TRBV10-3 and TRBJ2-2; D possibly corresponds to TRBD2 (5 bases). Germline CDR1 is ENHRY and CDR2 is SYGVKD. This CDR3 spans 12 amino acids. The CDR3: CAISEISGEPFF. The CDR3 coding sequence is TGTGCCATCAGTGAGATTTCCGGGGAGCCGTTTTTT.

This CDR3 is CSVRARPRGHEQFF. The DNA for the CDR3 is TGCAGCGTTAGGGCGCGACCCAGAGGACATGAGCAGTTCTTC. The chain has TRBV29-1 and TRBJ2-1; D is undetermined. Trimming pared 5 bases from V and 8 bases from J, leaving 19 bases between. The CDR3 has 14 residues. The germline V gene has CDR1 SQVTM and CDR2 ANQGSEA.

The genes are TRBV5-1 and TRBJ2-7; D not resolved. V gave up 2 bases and J gave up 5 bases, with 11 bases separating them. Germline-derived CDR1 and CDR2 are SGHRS and YFSETQ. The CDR3 runs to 13 residues. CDR3 sequence: CASSFIGLNEQYF. DNA of the CDR3: TGCGCCAGCAGCTTTATCGGGTTGAACGAGCAGTACTTC.